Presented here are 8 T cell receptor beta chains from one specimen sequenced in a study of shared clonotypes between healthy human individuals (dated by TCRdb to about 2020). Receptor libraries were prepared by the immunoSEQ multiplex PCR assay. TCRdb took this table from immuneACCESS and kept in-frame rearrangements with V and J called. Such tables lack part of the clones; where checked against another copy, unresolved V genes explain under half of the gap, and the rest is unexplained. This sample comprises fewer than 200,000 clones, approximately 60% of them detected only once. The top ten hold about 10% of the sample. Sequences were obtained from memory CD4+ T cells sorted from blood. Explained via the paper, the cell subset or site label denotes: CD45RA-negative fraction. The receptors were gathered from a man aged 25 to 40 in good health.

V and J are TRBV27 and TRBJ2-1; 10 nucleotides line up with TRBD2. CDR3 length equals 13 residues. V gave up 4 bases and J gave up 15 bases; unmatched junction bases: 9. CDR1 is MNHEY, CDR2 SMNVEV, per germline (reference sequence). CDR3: CASSSPGTSVPFF. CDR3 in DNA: TGTGCCAGCAGTTCACCCGGGACTAGCGTGCCGTTCTTC.

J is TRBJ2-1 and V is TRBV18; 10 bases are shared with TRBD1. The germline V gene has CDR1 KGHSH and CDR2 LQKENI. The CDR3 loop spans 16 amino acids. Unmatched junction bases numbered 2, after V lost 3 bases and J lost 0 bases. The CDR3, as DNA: TGTGCCAGCTCACCGAGACAGGGGGCCTCCTACAATGAGCAGTTCTTC. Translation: CASSPRQGASYNEQFF.

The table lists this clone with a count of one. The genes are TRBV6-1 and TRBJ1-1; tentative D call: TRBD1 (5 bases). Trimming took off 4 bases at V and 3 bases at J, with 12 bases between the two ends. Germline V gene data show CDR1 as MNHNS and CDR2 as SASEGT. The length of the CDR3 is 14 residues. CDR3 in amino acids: CASSASGMDTEAFF. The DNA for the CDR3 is TGTGCCAGCAGTGCCTCAGGGATGGACACTGAAGCTTTCTTT.

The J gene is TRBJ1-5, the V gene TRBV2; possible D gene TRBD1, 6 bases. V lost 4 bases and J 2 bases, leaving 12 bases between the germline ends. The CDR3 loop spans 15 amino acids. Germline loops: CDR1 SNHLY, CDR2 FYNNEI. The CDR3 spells CASSGGAGGNQPQHF. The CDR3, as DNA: TGTGCCAGCAGTGGGGGGGCCGGGGGCAATCAGCCCCAGCATTTT.

The CDR3 loop reads CASSELGGTGELFF. CDR3 nucleotide sequence: TGTGCCAGCAGTGAGTTGGGGGGCACCGGGGAGCTGTTTTTT. The V and J genes are TRBV6-1 and TRBJ2-2; possible D gene TRBD2, 6 bases. Per germline, CDR1 MNHNS and CDR2 SASEGT. This CDR3 is 14 amino acids long. Deletions cut 3 bases from V and 4 bases from J, with 9 bases between.

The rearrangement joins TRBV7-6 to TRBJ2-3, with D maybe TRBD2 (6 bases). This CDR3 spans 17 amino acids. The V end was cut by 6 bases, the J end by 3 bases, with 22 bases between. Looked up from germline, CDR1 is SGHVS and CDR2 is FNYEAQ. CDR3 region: CASRLRPPGVGTDTQYF. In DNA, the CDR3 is TGTGCCAGCAGACTTCGCCCTCCGGGAGTCGGGACAGATACGCAGTATTTT.

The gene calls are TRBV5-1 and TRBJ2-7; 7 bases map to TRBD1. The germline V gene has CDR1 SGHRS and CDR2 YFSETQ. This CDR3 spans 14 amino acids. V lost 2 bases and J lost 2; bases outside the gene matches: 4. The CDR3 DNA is TGCGCCAGCAGCTTCAGGGGGAGCCCCTACGAGCAGTACTTC. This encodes CASSFRGSPYEQYF. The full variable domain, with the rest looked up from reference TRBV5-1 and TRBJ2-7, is KAGVTQTPRYLIKTRGQQVTLSCSPISGHRSVSWYQQTPGQGLQFLFEYFSETQRNKGNFPGRFSGRQFSNSRSEMNVSTLELGDSALYLCASSFRGSPYEQYFGPGTRLTVT.

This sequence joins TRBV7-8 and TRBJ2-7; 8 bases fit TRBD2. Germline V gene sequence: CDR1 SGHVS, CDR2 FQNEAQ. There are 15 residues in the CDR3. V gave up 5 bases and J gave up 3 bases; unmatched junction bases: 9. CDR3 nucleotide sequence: TGTGCCAGCAGCCATGGGGCGGGAGGCAGCTACGAGCAGTACTTC. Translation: CASSHGAGGSYEQYF. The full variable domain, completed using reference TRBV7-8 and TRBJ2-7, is GAGVSQSPRYKVAKRGQDVALRCDPISGHVSLFWYQQALGQGPEFLTYFQNEAQLDKSGLPSDRFFAERPEGSVSTLKIQRTQQEDSAVYLCASSHGAGGSYEQYFGPGTRLTVT.